The entry that follows covers one TCR beta chain sequence. This table comes from immunoSEQ multiplex PCR, and its TCRdb copy is limited to in-frame clones, with some not included. This table has approximately 150,000 clones, 86% appearing once. The time point here: blood 4 weeks post-SBRT, at nephrectomy. Documented treatment: 15 Gy SBRT to primary tumor, nephrectomy 4 weeks later. This specimen comes from a study of radiation and T cells in renal cell carcinoma. Sequencing was performed on blood, taken from a patient whose treatment included radiotherapy and nephrectomy. This receptor was taken from a woman aged 45-60 years with renal cell carcinoma.

Here the CDR3 reads CASSTSRQGSSPLHF. CDR3 bases: TGTGCCAGCAGCACTAGTAGACAGGGGAGTTCACCCCTCCACTTT. J is TRBJ1-6 and V is TRBV21-1; the DNA was not compared with TRBD1, the D call given in the table. TRBV21-1 counts as a pseudogene. The CDR3 length is 15 residues.